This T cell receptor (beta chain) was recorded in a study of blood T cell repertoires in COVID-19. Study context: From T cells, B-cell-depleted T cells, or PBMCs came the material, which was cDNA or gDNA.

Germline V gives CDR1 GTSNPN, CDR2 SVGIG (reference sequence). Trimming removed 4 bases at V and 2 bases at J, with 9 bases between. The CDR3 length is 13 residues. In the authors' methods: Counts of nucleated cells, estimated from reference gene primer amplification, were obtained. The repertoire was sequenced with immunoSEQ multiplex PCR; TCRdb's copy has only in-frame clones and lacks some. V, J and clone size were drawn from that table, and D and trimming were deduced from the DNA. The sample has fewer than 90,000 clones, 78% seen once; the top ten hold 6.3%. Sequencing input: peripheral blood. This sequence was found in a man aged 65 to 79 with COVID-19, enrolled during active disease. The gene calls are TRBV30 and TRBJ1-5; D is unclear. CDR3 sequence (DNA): TGTGCCTGGAACAAGAATGGCAATCAGCCCCAGCATTTT. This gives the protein CAWNKNGNQPQHF. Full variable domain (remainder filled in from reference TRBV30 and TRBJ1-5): SQTIHQWPATLVQPVGSPLSLECTVEGTSNPNLYWYRQAAGRGLQLLFYSVGIGQISSEVPQNLSASRPQDRQFILSSKKLLLSDSGFYLCAWNKNGNQPQHFGDGTRLSIL.